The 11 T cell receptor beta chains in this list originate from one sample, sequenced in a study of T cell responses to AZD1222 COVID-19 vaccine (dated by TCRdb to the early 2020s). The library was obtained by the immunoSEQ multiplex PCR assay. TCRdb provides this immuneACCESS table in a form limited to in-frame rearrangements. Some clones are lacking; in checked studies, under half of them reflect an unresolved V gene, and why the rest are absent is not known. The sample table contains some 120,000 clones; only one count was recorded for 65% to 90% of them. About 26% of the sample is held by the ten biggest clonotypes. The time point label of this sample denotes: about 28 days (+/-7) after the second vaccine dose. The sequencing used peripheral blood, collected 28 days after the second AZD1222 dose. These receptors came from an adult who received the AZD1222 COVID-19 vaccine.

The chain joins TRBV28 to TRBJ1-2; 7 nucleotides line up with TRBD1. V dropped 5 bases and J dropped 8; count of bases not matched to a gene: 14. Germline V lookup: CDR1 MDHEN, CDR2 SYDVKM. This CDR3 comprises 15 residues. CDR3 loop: CASSQGGQTYYGYTF. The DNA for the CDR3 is TGTGCCAGCAGTCAGGGGGGACAGACCTATTACGGCTACACCTTC.

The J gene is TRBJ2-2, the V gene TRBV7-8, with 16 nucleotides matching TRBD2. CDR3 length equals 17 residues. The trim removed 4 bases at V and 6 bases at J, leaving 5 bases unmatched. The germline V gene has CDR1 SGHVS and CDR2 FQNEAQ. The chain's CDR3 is CASSYTGTSGGAGELFF. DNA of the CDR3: TGTGCCAGCAGCTATACCGGGACTAGCGGGGGGGCCGGGGAGCTGTTTTTT.

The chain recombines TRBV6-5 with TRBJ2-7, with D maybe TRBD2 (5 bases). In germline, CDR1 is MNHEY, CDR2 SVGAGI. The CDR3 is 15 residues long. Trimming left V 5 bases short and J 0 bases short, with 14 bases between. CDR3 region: CASSIRGLSSYEQYF. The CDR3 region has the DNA TGTGCCAGCAGTATACGGGGTTTGAGCTCCTACGAGCAGTACTTC.

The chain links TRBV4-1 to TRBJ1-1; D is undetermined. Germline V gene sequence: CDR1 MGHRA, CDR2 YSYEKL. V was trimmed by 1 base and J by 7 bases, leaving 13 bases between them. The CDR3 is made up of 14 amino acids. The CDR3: CASSQVRAGIEAFF. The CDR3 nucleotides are TGCGCCAGCAGCCAAGTGAGGGCTGGGATTGAAGCTTTCTTT.

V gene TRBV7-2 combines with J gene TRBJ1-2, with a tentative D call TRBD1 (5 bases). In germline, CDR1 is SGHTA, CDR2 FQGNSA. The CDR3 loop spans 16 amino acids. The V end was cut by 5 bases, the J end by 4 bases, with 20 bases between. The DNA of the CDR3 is TGTGCCAGCAGCCCAACCCCCGCGACAGCGAGCTATGGCTACACCTTC. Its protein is CASSPTPATASYGYTF.

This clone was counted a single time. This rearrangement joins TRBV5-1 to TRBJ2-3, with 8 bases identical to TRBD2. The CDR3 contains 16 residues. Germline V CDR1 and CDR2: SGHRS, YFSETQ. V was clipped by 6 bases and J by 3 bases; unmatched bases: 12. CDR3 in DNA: TGCGCCAGCACCATAGGTGGGACGGGGGGGACAGATACGCAGTATTTT. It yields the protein CASTIGGTGGTDTQYF.

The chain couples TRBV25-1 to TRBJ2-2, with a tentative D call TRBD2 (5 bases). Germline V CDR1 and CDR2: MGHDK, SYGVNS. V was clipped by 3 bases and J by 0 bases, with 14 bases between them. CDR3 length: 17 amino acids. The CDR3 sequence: CASSDFPSAANTGELFF. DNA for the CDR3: TGTGCCAGCAGTGACTTCCCGTCAGCGGCGAACACCGGGGAGCTGTTTTTT.

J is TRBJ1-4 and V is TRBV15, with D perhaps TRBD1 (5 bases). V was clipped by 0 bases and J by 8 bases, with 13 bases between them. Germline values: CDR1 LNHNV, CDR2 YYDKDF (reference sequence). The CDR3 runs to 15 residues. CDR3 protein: CATSRDDSLSEKLFF. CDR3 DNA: TGTGCCACCAGCAGAGATGACAGTTTATCCGAAAAACTGTTTTTT.

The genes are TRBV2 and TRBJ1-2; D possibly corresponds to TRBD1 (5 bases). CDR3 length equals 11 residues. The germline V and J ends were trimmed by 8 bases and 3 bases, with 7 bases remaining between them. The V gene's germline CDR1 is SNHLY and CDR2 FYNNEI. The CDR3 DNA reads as TGTGCCAGCGTCAGGGACTATGGCTACACCTTC. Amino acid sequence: CASVRDYGYTF.

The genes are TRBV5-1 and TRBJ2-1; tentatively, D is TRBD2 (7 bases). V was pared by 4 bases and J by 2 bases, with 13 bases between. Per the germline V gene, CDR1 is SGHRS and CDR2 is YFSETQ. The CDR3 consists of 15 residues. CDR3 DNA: TGCGCCAGCAGCCTCACGGGGGGCACCTACAATGAGCAGTTCTTC. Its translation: CASSLTGGTYNEQFF.

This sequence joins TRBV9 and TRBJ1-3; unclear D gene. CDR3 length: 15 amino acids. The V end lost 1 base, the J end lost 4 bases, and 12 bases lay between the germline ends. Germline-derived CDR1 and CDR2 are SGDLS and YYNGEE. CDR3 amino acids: CASSVNSGEGNTIYF. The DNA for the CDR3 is TGTGCCAGCAGCGTAAACAGTGGAGAGGGAAACACCATATATTTT.